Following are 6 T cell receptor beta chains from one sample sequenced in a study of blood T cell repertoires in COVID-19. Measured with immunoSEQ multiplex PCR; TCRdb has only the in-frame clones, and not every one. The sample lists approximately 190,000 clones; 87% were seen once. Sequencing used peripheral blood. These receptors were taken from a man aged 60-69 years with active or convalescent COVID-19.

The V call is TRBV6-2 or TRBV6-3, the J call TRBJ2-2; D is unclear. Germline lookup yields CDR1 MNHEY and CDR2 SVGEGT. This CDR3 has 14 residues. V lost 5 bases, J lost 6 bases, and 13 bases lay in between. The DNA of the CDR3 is TGTGCCAGCAGTCGCTCGGAGCACCCCGGGGAGCTGTTTTTT. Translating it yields CASSRSEHPGELFF.

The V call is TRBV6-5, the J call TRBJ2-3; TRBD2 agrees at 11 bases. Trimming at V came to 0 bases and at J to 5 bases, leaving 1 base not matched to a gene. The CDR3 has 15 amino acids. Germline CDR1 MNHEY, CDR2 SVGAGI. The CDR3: CASSYSGTSGDTQYF. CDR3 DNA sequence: TGTGCCAGCAGTTACTCCGGGACTAGCGGAGATACGCAGTATTTT.

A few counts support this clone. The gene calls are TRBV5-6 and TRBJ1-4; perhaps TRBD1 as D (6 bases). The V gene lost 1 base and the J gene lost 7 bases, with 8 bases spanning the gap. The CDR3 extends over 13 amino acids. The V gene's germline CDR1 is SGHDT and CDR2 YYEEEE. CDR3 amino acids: CASSLIQGEKLFF. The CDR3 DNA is TGTGCCAGCAGCTTGATACAGGGTGAAAAACTGTTTTTT.

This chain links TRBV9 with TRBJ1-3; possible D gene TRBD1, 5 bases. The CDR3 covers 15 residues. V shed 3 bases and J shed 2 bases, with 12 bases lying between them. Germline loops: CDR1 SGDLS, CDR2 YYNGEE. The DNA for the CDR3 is TGTGCCAGCAGCGCTCCCGGGACTACTGGAAACACCATATATTTT. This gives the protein CASSAPGTTGNTIYF.

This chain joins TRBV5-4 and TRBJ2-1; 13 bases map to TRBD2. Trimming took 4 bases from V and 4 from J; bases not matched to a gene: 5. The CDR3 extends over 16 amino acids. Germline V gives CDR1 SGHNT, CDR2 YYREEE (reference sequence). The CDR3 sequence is CASSTGTSGVYNEQFF. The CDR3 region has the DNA TGTGCCAGCAGCACCGGGACTAGCGGGGTTTACAATGAGCAGTTCTTC.

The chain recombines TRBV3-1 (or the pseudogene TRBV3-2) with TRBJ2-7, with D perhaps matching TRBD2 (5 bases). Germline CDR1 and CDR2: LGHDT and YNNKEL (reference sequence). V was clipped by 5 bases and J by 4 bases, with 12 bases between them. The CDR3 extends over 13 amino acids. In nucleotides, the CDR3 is TGTGCCAGCAGCTTATCGGGGAAATACGAGCAGTACTTC. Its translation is CASSLSGKYEQYF.